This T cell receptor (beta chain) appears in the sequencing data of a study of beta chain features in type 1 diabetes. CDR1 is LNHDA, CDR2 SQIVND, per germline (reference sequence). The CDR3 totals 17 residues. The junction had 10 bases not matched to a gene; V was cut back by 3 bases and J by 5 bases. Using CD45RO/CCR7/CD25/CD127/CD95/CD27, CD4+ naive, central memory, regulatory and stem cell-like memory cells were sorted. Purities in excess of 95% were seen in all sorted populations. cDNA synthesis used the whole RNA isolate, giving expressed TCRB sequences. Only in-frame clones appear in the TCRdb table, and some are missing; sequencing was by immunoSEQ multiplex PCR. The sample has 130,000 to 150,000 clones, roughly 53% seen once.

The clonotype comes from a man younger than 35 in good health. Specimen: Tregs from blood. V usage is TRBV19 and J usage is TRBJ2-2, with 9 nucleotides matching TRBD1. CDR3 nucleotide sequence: TGTGCCAGTAGTATGGGGGTACAGGGGGCGCAGACCGGGGAGCTGTTTTTT. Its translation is CASSMGVQGAQTGELFF.